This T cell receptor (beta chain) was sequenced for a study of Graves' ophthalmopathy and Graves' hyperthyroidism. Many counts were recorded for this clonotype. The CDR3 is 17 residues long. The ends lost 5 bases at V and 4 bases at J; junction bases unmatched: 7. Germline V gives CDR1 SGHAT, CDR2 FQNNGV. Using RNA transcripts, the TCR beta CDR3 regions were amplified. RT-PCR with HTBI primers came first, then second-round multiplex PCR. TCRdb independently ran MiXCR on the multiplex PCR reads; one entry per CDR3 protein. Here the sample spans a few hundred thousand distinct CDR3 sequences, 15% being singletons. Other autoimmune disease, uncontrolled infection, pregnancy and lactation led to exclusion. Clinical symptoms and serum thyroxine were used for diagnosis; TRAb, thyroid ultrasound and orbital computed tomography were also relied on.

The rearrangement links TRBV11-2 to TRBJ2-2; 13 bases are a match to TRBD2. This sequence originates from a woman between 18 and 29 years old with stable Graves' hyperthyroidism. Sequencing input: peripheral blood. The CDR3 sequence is CASSPTSGGAPTGELFF. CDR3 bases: TGTGCCAGCAGCCCCACTAGCGGGGGGGCCCCCACCGGGGAGCTGTTTTTT.